Below are 14 T cell receptor beta chains sequenced from a single sample in a study of molecular identifiers for immune sequencing clone quantification. TCRdb ran MiXCR on the PCR reads and lists one entry per CDR3 protein. The data contain 100,000 or so distinct CDR3 sequences, under 40% of them singletons. Sequencing was carried out using naive CD8+ T cells from blood, with Jurkat cell RNA spiked in. Stated subset: FACS-sorted CD8+CD4-CCR7+CD45RA+ naive T cells. These receptors originate from a human donor in good health. Some libraries in this study had Jurkat cell RNA spiked in.

The chain links TRBV19 to TRBJ2-1; the D gene could be TRBD1 or TRBD2 (5 bases each). The V gene's germline CDR1 is LNHDA and CDR2 SQIVND (reference sequence). The CDR3 is 10 residues long. With 6 bases removed from V and 12 bases from J, the gap between germline ends came to 9 bases. CDR3 sequence reads: CASSGTWQFF. The CDR3 nucleotides are TGTGCCAGTAGCGGGACGTGGCAGTTCTTC.

This chain joins TRBV12-3 or TRBV12-4 and TRBJ1-2; 9 positions match TRBD1. CDR3 length: 14 amino acids. The trim removed 3 bases at V and 5 bases at J, leaving 4 bases unmatched. The CDR3 DNA reads as TGTGCCAGCAGTTTCAGGACAGGGGAATATGGCTACACCTTC. It translates to CASSFRTGEYGYTF.

The chain carries TRBV11-2 and TRBJ2-2; D not certain. The CDR3 contains 13 residues. Trimming pared 5 bases from V and 5 bases from J, leaving 9 bases between. Looked up from germline, CDR1 is SGHAT and CDR2 is FQNNGV. Here the CDR3 reads CASSPDGTGELFF. In nucleotides, the CDR3 is TGTGCCAGCAGCCCTGACGGGACCGGGGAGCTGTTTTTT.

This chain joins TRBV6-1 and TRBJ2-1; D is unresolved. The CDR3 is 14 residues long. Trimming removed 6 bases at V and 3 bases at J, with 12 bases between. Germline V gives CDR1 MNHNS, CDR2 SASEGT. The CDR3 region is CASSVTEIYNEQFF. The CDR3 bases are TGTGCCAGCAGCGTTACAGAAATCTACAATGAGCAGTTCTTC.

This clonotype has just one count. This chain connects TRBV7-2 to TRBJ2-1; 8 bases align to TRBD2. V gave up 1 base and J gave up 7 bases; unmatched junction bases: 6. Per germline, CDR1 SGHTA and CDR2 FQGNSA. The CDR3 has 15 amino acids. The CDR3 DNA is TGTGCCAGCAGCTTAGTAGCGGGGACCCCAAATGAGCAGTTCTTC. Translating gives CASSLVAGTPNEQFF.

This clonotype was detected many times. The chain carries TRBV29-1 and TRBJ2-3; TRBD1 aligns across 7 bases. The V gene end was trimmed by 6 bases and the J gene end by 4 bases; junction bases not matched to a gene: 10. This CDR3 region has 14 residues. The germline V gene has CDR1 SQVTM and CDR2 ANQGSEA. CDR3 in amino acids: CSVQGLGGADTQYF. In DNA form, the CDR3 reads TGCAGCGTACAGGGGTTGGGTGGCGCAGATACGCAGTATTTT.

The table lists this clonotype with many counts. The chain links TRBV28 to TRBJ1-4, with D unclear. Germline V lookup: CDR1 MDHEN, CDR2 SYDVKM. The CDR3 is 14 amino acids. The V gene lost 3 bases and the J gene lost 8 bases, with 13 bases spanning the gap. CDR3 bases: TGTGCCAGCAGTTTCGGGCAGTCTGGAGAAAAACTGTTTTTT. Translated: CASSFGQSGEKLFF.

This clonotype turned up a few times. The chain has TRBV28 and TRBJ2-1; D perhaps matches TRBD2 (6 bases). The CDR3 sequence is 18 residues long. Germline CDR1 MDHEN, CDR2 SYDVKM. V gave up 5 bases and J gave up 7 bases, with 27 bases separating them. The CDR3 DNA reads TGTGCCAGCAGTCCTCGAGGGGAGAGGCCCCAAGGGAGGAATGAGCAGTTCTTC. Encoded protein: CASSPRGERPQGRNEQFF.

With respect to this clonotype: The conserved closing phenylalanine or tryptophan is absent in this CDR3, likely reflecting a read error. V gene TRBV9 combines with J gene TRBJ2-2; D call uncertain. V lost 0 bases, J lost 7 bases, and 1 base lay in between. This CDR3 contains 11 residues. The V gene's germline CDR1 is SGDLS and CDR2 YYNGEE. This CDR3 is CASSVGGELFC. Here the CDR3 DNA reads TGTGCCAGCAGCGTAGGCGGGGAGCTGTTTTGT.

The chain has TRBV13 and TRBJ2-3; D unresolved. Germline V gene lookup returns CDR1 PRHDT and CDR2 FYEKMQ (reference sequence). V lost 4 bases to trimming and J lost 8 bases, with 16 bases between them. This CDR3 is 14 amino acids long. Here the CDR3 DNA reads TGTGCCAGCAGCTCGGACGGCGGCCCCCTTACGCAGTATTTT. This codes for CASSSDGGPLTQYF.

A few counts support this clonotype. The chain couples TRBV28 to TRBJ1-5, with D maybe TRBD1 (6 bases). The V gene lost 6 bases and the J gene lost 10 bases, with 10 bases spanning the gap. The CDR3 covers 11 residues. Per germline, CDR1 MDHEN and CDR2 SYDVKM. The CDR3, as DNA: TGTGCCAGCAGGGGAGGGGGTCCCCAGCATTTT. Protein sequence: CASRGGGPQHF.

This clonotype was seen at least ten times. The chain joins TRBV28 to TRBJ2-4, with D perhaps given as TRBD1 or TRBD2 (5 bases each). The germline V and J ends were trimmed by 5 bases and 4 bases, with 21 bases remaining between them. This CDR3 has 17 amino acids. The germline V gene encodes CDR1 MDHEN and CDR2 SYDVKM. The CDR3 DNA follows: TGTGCCAGCAGTGTGGGCGATTGGGACGTTTTTAAAAACATTCAGTACTTC. Residues: CASSVGDWDVFKNIQYF.

The rearrangement joins TRBV6-2 or TRBV6-3 to TRBJ2-7; D is ambiguous. The CDR3 consists of 11 residues. V dropped 2 bases and J dropped 9 bases, with 8 bases sitting between them. Germline V gene sequence: CDR1 MNHEY, CDR2 SVGEGT. The CDR3 protein is CASSYPSRQYF. The CDR3 DNA reads as TGTGCCAGCAGTTACCCCTCCCGGCAGTACTTC.

The rearrangement uses TRBV4-1 and TRBJ2-7; D call uncertain. Germline loops: CDR1 MGHRA, CDR2 YSYEKL. There are 14 residues in the CDR3. Trimming took 4 bases from V and 2 from J, leaving 12 bases between them. CDR3 DNA sequence: TGCGCCAGCAGCCTTCCCGGCGGCCCCTACGAGCAGTACTTC. Amino acids: CASSLPGGPYEQYF.